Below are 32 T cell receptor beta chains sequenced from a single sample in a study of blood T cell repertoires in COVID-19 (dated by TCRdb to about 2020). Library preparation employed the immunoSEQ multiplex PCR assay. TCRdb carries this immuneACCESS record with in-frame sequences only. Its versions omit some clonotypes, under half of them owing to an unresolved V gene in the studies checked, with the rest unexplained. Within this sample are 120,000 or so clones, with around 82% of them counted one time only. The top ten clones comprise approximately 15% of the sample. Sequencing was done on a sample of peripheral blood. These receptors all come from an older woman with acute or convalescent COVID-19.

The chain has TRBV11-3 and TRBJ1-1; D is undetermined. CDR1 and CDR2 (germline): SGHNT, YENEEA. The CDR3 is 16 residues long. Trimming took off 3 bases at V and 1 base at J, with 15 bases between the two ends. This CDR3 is CASSFRGGRQNTEAFF. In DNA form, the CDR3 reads TGTGCCAGCAGCTTTCGAGGAGGGAGACAGAACACTGAAGCTTTCTTT. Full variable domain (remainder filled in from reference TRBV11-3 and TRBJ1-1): EAGVVQSPRYKIIEKKQPVAFWCNPISGHNTLYWYLQNLGQGPELLIRYENEEAVDDSQLPKDRFSAERLKGVDSTLKIQPAELGDSAVYLCASSFRGGRQNTEAFFGQGTRLTVV.

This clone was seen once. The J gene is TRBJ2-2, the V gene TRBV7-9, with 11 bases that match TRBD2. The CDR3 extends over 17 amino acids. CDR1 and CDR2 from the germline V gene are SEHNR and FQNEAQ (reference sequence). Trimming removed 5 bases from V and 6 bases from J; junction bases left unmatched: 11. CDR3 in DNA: TGTGCCAGCAGCCCGTTAGCGGGGGGGCCTACGGCCGGGGAGCTGTTTTTT. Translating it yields CASSPLAGGPTAGELFF. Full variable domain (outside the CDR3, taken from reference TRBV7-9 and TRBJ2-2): DTGVSQNPRHKITKRGQNVTFRCDPISEHNRLYWYRQTLGQGPEFLTYFQNEAQLEKSRLLSDRFSAERPKGSFSTLEIQRTEQGDSAMYLCASSPLAGGPTAGELFFGEGSRLTVL.

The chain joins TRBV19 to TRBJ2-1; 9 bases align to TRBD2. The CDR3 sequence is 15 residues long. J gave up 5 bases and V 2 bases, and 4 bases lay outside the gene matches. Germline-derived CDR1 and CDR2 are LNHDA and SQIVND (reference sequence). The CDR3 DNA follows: TGTGCCAGTAGTATAATGCTAGCGGGGAACAATGAGCAGTTCTTC. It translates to CASSIMLAGNNEQFF.

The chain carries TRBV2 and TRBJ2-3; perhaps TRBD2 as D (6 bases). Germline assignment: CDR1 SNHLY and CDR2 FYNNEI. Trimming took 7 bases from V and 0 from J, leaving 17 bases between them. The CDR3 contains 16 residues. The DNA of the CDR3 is TGTGCCAGCACAGGTATAGCGGACCCTAGCACAGATACGCAGTATTTT. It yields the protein CASTGIADPSTDTQYF.

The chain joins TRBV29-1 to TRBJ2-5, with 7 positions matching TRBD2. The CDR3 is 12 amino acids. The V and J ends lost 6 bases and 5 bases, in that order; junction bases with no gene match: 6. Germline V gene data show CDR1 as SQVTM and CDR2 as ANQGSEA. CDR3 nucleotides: TGCAGCGTGACAGCGGGGACGGAGACCCAGTACTTC. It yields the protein CSVTAGTETQYF.

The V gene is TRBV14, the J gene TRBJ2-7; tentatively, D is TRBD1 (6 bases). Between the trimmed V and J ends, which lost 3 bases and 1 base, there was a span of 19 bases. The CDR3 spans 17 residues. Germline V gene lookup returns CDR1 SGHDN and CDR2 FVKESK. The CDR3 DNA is TGTGCCAGCAGCCAGACCCCGCCCGGGACACCTTCCTACGAGCAGTACTTC. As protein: CASSQTPPGTPSYEQYF.

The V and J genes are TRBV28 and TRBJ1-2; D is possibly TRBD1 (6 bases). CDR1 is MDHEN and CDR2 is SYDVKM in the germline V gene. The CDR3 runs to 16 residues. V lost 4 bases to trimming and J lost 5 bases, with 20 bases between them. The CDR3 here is CASSSPGGGASYGYTF. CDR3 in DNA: TGTGCCAGCAGTTCCCCGGGGGGCGGGGCCTCATATGGCTACACCTTC.

CDR3 in amino acids: CASSQERRNSPLHF. The CDR3, as DNA: TGTGCCAGCAGCCAAGAGCGGAGAAATTCACCCCTCCACTTT. V gene TRBV4-2 combines with J gene TRBJ1-6; D remains ambiguous. This CDR3 has 14 residues. Germline CDR1 LGHNA, CDR2 YNFKEQ. V lost 0 bases and J lost 7, with 7 bases in between.

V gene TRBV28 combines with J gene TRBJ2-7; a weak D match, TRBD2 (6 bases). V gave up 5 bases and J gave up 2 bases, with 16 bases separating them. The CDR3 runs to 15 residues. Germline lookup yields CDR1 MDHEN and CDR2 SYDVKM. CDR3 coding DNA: TGTGCCAGCAGTCCCCCCGGGACGGGAGCCTACGAGCAGTACTTC. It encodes CASSPPGTGAYEQYF.

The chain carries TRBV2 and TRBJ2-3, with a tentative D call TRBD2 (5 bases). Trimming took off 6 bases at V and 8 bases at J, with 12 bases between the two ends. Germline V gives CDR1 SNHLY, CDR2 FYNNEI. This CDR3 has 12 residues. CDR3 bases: TGTGCCAGCAGGGTCCTCGAGGGTACGCAGTATTTT. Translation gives CASRVLEGTQYF.

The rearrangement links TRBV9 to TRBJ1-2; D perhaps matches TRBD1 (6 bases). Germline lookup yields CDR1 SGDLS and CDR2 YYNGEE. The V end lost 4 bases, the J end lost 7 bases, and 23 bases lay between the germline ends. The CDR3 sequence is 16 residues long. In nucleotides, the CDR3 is TGTGCCAGCAGCCCCCAGTGGGGGGGCCGCCCGGTTGGCTACACCTTC. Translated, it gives CASSPQWGGRPVGYTF.

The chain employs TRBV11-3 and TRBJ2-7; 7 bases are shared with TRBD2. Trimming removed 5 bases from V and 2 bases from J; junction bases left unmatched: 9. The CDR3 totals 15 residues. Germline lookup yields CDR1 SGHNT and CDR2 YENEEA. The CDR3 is CASSPGGGIPYEQYF. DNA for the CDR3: TGTGCCAGCAGCCCTGGGGGAGGGATACCCTACGAGCAGTACTTC.

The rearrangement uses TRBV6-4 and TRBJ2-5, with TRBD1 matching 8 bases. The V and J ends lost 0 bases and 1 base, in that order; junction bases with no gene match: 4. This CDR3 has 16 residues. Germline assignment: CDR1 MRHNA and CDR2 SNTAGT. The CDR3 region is CASSDSTGVSQETQYF. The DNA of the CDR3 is TGTGCCAGCAGTGACTCGACAGGGGTTAGCCAAGAGACCCAGTACTTC.

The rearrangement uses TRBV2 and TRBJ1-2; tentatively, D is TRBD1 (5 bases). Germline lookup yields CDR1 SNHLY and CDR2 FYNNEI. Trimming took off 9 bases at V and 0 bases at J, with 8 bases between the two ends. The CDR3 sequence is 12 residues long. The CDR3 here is CASGATNYGYTF. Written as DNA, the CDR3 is TGTGCCAGTGGGGCGACTAACTATGGCTACACCTTC.

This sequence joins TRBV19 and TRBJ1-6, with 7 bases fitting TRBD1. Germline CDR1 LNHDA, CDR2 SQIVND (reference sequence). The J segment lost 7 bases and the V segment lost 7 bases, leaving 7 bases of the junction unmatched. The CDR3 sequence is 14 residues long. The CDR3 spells CASTPGQRNSPLHF. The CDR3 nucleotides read TGTGCCAGTACCCCGGGACAGAGGAATTCACCCCTCCACTTT.

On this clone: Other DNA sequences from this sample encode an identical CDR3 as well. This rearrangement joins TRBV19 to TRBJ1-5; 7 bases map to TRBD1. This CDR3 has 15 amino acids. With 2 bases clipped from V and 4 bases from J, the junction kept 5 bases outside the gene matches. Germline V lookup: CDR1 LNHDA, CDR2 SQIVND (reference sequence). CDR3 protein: CASSILAGGNQPQHF. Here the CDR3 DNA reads TGTGCCAGTAGTATACTGGCAGGGGGGAATCAGCCCCAGCATTTT.

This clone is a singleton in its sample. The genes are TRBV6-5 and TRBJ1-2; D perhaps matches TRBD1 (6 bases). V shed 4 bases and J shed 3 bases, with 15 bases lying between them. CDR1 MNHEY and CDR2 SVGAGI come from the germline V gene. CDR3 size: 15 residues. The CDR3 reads CASSSSPGGYYGYTF. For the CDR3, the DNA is TGTGCCAGCAGTTCGAGCCCGGGGGGCTACTATGGCTACACCTTC.

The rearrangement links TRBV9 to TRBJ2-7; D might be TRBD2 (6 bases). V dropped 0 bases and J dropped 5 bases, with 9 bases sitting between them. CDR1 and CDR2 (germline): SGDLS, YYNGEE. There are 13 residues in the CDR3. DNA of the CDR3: TGTGCCAGCAGCGTAGGGGGGGTTGACGAGCAGTACTTC. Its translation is CASSVGGVDEQYF.

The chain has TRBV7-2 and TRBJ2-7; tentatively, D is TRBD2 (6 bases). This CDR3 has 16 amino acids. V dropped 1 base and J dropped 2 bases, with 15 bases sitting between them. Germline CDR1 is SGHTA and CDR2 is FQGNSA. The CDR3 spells CASSLGFRTTAYEQYF. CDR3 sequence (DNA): TGTGCCAGCAGCTTAGGGTTCAGGACTACGGCCTACGAGCAGTACTTC.

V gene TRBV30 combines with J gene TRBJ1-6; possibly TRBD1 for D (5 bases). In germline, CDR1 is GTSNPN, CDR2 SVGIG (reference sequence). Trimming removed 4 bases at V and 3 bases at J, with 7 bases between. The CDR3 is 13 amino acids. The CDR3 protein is CAWTQGYNSPLHF. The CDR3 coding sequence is TGTGCCTGGACGCAGGGCTATAATTCACCCCTCCACTTT.

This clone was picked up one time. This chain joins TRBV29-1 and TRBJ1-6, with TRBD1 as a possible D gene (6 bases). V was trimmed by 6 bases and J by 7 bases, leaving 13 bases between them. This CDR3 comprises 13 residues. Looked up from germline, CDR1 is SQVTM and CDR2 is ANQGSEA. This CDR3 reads CSVGSTGNSPLHF. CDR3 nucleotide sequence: TGCAGCGTGGGGTCAACAGGGAATTCACCCCTCCACTTT. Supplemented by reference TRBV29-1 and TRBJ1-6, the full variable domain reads SAVISQKPSRDICQRGTSLTIQCQVDSQVTMMFWYRQQPGQSLTLIATANQGSEATYESGFVIDKFPISRPNLTFSTLTVSNMSPEDSSIYLCSVGSTGNSPLHFGNGTRLTVT.

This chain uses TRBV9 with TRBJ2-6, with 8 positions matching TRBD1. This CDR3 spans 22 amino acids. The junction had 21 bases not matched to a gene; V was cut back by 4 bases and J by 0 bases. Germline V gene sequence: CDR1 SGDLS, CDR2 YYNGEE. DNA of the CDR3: TGTGCCAGCAGCTTACACGACCTTCCGGGACAGGTAGTTTCCTCTGGGGCCAACGTCCTGACTTTC. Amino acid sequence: CASSLHDLPGQVVSSGANVLTF.

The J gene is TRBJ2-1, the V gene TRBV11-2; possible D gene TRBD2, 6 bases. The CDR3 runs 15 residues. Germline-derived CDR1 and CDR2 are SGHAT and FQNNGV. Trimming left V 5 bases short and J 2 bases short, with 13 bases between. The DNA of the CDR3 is TGTGCCAGCAGCCTGAGACTAGTTCCCTACAATGAGCAGTTCTTC. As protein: CASSLRLVPYNEQFF.

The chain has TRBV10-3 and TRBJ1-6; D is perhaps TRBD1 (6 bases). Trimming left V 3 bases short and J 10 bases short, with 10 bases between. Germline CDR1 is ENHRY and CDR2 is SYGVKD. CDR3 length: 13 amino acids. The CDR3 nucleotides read TGTGCCATCAGTGAAAGTGGGGGCTCACCCCTCCACTTT. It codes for CAISESGGSPLHF.

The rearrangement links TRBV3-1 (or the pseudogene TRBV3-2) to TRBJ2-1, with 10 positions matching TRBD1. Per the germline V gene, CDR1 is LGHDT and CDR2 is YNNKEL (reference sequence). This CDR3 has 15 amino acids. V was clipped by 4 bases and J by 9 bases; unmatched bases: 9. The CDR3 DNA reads TGTGCCAGCAGCCCCCGGGACAGGGGAGGGGGTGAGCAGTTCTTC. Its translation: CASSPRDRGGGEQFF.

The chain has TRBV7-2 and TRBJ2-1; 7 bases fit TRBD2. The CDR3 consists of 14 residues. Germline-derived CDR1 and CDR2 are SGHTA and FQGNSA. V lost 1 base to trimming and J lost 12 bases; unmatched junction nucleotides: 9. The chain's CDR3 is CASSLGGPRTRQFF. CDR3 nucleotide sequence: TGTGCCAGCAGCTTAGGTGGTCCAAGGACTAGGCAGTTCTTC.

CDR3 DNA sequence: TGCGCCAGCAGCCAGTTCGAGGGAAACTATGGCTACACCTTC. Translation: CASSQFEGNYGYTF. The chain has TRBV4-3 and TRBJ1-2; D is unclear. The CDR3 loop spans 14 amino acids. Between the trimmed V and J ends, which lost 3 bases and 2 bases, there was a span of 10 bases. Germline V CDR1 and CDR2: LGHNA, YSLEER.

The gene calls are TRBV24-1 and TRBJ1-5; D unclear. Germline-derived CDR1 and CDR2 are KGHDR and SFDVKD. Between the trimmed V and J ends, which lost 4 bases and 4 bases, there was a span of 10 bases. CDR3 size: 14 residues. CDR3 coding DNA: TGTGCCACCAGTGACACCGGGATAAATCAGCCCCAGCATTTT. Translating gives CATSDTGINQPQHF.

The CDR3 is CASSQLADHTDTQYF. The CDR3 DNA is TGTGCCAGCTCCCAACTAGCGGACCACACAGATACGCAGTATTTT. This chain uses TRBV6-6 with TRBJ2-3; 8 bases are a match to TRBD2. Germline loops: CDR1 MNHNY, CDR2 SVGAGI (reference sequence). This CDR3 region has 15 residues. After removal of 8 bases from V and 2 bases from J, the junction contained 9 bases not matched to a gene.

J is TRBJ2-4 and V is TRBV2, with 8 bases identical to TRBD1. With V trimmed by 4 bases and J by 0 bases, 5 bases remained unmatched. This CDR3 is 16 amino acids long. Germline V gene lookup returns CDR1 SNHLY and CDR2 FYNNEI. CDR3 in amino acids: CASSVDRGLAKNIQYF. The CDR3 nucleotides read TGTGCCAGCAGTGTCGACAGGGGTTTAGCCAAAAACATTCAGTACTTC.

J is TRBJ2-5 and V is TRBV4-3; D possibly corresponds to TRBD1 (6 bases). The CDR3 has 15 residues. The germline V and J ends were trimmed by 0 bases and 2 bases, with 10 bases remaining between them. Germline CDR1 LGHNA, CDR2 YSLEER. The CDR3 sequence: CASSQDYRGQETQYF. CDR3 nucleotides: TGCGCCAGCAGCCAAGATTATAGGGGGCAAGAGACCCAGTACTTC.

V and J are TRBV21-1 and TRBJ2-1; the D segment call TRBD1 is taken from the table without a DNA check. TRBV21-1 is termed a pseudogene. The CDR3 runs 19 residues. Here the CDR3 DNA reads TGTGCCAGCAGCAGTAAAGCGGTGTACCGGGACAGGGGAAGGAATGAGCAGTTCTTC. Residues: CASSSKAVYRDRGRNEQFF.